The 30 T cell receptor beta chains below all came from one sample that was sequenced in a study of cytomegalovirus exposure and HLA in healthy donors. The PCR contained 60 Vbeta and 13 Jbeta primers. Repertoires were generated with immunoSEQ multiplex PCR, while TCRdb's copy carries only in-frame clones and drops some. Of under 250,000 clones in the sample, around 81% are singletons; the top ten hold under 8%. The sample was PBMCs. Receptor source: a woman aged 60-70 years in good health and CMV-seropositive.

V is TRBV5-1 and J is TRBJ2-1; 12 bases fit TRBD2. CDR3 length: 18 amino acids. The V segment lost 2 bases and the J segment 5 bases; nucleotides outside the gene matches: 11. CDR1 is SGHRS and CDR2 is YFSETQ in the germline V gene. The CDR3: CASSFPPRRLAGDNEQFF. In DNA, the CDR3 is TGCGCCAGCAGCTTTCCCCCCCGGCGACTAGCGGGAGACAATGAGCAGTTCTTC.

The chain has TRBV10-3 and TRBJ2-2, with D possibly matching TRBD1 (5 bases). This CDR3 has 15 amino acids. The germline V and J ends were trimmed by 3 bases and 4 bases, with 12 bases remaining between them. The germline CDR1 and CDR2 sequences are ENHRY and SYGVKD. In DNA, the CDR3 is TGTGCCATCAGTGATAGGGCAGGGCCCACCGGGGAGCTGTTTTTT. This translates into CAISDRAGPTGELFF.

CDR3 sequence (DNA): TGTGCCAGCGCGGACCCAGGGGCTGGGGCCAACGTCCTGACTTTC. Translating gives CASADPGAGANVLTF. The chain carries TRBV10-3 and TRBJ2-6; possibly TRBD1 for D (6 bases). This CDR3 is built from 15 residues. Germline V CDR1 and CDR2: ENHRY, SYGVKD. The V end was cut by 10 bases, the J end by 2 bases, with 15 bases between.

The CDR3 nucleotides read TGTGCCAGCAGCCAATATAGTTCCCTAGAGGAGCCCCAGCATTTT. Its protein product is CASSQYSSLEEPQHF. The J gene is TRBJ1-5, the V gene TRBV4-2; D not resolved. The CDR3 sequence is 15 residues long. Between the trimmed V and J ends, which lost 2 bases and 8 bases, there was a span of 16 bases. Per germline, CDR1 LGHNA and CDR2 YNFKEQ.

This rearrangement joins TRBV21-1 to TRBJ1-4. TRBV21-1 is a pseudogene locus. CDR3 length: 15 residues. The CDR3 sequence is CASSKGLGKDEKLFF. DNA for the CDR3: TGTGCCAGCAGCAAAGGGCTCGGGAAGGATGAAAAACTGTTTTTT.

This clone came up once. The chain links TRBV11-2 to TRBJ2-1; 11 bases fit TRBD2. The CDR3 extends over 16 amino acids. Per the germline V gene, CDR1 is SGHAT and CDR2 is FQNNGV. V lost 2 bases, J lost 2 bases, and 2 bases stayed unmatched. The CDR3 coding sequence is TGTGCCAGCAGCTTACTTAGCGGGAGGGCCTACAATGAGCAGTTCTTC. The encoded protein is CASSLLSGRAYNEQFF.

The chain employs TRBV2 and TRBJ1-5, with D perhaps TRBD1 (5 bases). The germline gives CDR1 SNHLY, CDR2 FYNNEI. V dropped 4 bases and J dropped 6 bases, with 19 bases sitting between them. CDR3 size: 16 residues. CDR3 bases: TGTGCCAGCAGTGGGGGGGGACGCCGAGCGGGTCAGCCCCAGCATTTT. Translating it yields CASSGGGRRAGQPQHF. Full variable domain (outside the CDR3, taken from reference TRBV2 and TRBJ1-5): EPEVTQTPSHQVTQMGQEVILRCVPISNHLYFYWYRQILGQKVEFLVSFYNNEISEKSEIFDDQFSVERPDGSNFTLKIRSTKLEDSAMYFCASSGGGRRAGQPQHFGDGTRLSIL.

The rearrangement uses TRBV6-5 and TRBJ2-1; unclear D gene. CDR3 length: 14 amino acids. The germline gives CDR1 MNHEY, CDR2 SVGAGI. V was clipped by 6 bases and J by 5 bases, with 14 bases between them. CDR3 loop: CASSPLAGHNEQFF. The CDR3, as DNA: TGTGCCAGCAGCCCCCTCGCTGGGCACAATGAGCAGTTCTTC.

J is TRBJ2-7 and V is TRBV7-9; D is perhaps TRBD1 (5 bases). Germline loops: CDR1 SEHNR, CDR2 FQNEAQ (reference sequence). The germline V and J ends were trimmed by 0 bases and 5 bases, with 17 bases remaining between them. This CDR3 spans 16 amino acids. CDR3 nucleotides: TGTGCCAGCAGCTTAGCGGGTTGGGGCAGGGAAGACGAGCAGTACTTC. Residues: CASSLAGWGREDEQYF.

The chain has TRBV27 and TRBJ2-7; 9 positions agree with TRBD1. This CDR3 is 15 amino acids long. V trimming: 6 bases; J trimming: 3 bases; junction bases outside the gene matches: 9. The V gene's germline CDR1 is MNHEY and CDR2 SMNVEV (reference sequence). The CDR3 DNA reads TGTGCCAGCAGCCCCAGACAGGGGGGTAACTACGAGCAGTACTTC. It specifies CASSPRQGGNYEQYF.

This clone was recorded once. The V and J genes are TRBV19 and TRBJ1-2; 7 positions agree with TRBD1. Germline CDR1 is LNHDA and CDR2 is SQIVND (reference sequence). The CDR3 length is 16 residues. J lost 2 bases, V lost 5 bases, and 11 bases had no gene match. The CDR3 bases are TGTGCCAGTAGTCCTCGCCTAGACAGGGCAAACTATGGCTACACCTTC. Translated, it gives CASSPRLDRANYGYTF.

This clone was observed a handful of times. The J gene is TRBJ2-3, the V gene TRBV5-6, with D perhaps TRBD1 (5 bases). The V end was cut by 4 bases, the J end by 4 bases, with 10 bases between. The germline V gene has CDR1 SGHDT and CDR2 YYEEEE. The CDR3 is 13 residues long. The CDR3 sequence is CASSNPRADTQYF. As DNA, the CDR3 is TGTGCCAGCAGCAACCCCAGGGCAGATACGCAGTATTTT.

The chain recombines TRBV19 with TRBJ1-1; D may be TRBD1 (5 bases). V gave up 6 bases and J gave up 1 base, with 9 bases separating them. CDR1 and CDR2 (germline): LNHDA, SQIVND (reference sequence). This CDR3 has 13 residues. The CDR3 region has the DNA TGTGCCAGTAGAATGACAGAGAACACTGAAGCTTTCTTT. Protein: CASRMTENTEAFF.

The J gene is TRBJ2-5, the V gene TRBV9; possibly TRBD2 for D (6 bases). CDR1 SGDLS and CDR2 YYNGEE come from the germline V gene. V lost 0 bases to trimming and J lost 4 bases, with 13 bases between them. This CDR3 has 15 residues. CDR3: CASSVGGVGRETQYF. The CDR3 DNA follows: TGTGCCAGCAGCGTAGGCGGGGTCGGGAGAGAGACCCAGTACTTC.

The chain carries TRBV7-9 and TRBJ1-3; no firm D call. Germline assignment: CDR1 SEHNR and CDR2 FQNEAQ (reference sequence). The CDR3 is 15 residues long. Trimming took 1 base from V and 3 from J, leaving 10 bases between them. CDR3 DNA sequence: TGTGCCAGCAGCTTAGATGGGCCACTTGGAAACACCATATATTTT. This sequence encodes CASSLDGPLGNTIYF.

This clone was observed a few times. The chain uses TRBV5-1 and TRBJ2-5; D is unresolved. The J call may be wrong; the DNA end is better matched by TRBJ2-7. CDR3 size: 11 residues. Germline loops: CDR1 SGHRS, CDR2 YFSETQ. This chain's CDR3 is CASSLDYEQYF. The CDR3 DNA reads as TGCGCCAGCAGCTTGGACTACGAGCAGTACTTC.

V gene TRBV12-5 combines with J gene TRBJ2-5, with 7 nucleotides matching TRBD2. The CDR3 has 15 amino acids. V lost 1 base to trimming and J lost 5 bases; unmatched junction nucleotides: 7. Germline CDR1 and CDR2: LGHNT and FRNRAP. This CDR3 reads CASGLGQWEGETQYF. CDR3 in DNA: TGTGCTAGTGGTTTGGGGCAGTGGGAGGGGGAGACCCAGTACTTC.

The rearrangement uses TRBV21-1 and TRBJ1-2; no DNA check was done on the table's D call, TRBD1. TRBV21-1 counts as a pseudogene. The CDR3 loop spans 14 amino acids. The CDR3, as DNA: TGTGCCAACGAAAGGGGCAGGGGGTGCAGTGGCTACACCTTC. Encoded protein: CANERGRGCSGYTF.

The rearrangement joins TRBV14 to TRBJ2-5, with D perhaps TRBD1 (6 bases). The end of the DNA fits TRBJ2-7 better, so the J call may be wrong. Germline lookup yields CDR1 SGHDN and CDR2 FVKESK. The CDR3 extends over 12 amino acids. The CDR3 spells CASGQIPYEQYF. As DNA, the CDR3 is TGTGCCAGCGGACAGATCCCCTACGAGCAGTACTTC.

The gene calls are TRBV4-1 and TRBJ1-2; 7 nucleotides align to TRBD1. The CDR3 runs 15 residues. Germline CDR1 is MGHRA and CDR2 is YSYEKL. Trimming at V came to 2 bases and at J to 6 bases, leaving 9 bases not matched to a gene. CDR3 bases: TGCGCCAGCAGCCAACCTCCCGACAGGGTGAATGGCTACACCTTC. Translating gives CASSQPPDRVNGYTF.

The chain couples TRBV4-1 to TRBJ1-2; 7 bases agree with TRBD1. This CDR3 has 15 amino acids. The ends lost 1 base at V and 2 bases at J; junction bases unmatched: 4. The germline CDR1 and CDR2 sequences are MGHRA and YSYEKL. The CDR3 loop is CASSQVLTGNYGYTF. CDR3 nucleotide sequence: TGCGCCAGCAGCCAAGTATTGACAGGGAACTATGGCTACACCTTC.

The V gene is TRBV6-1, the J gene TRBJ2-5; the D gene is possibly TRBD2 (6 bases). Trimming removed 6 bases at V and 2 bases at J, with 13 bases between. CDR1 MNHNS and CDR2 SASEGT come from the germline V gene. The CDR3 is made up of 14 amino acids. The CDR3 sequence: CASRTGLNQETQYF. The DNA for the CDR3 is TGTGCCAGCAGGACGGGACTCAATCAAGAGACCCAGTACTTC.

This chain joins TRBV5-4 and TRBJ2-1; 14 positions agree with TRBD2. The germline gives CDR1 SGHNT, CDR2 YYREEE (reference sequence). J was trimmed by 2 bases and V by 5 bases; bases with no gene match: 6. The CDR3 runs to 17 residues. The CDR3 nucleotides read TGTGCCAGCAGTCGACTAGCGGGAGGGAGCACCTACAATGAGCAGTTCTTC. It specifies CASSRLAGGSTYNEQFF.

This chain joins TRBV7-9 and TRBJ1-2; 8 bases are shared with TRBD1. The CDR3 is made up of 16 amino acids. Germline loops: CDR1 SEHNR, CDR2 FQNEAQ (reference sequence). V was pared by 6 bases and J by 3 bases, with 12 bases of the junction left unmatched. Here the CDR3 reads CASSWGRGRLDYGYTF. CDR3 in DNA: TGTGCCAGCAGTTGGGGCAGGGGGCGGCTTGACTATGGCTACACCTTC.

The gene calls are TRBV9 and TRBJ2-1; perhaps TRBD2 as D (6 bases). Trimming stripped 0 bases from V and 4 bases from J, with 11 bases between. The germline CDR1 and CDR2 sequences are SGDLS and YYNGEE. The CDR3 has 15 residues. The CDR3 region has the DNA TGTGCCAGCAGCGTAGTTGGGACTCAATACAATGAGCAGTTCTTC. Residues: CASSVVGTQYNEQFF.

Written as DNA, the CDR3 is TGTGCCAGCAGCCCTTCGGGAGGGGGTGGTGAGCAGTTCTTC. It specifies CASSPSGGGGEQFF. This chain joins TRBV7-9 and TRBJ2-1; 8 bases match TRBD2. CDR1 and CDR2 from the germline V gene are SEHNR and FQNEAQ (reference sequence). V trimming: 5 bases; J trimming: 9 bases; junction bases outside the gene matches: 9. The CDR3 is 14 residues long.

CDR3 coding DNA: TGCGCCAGCAGTGATCCGGGGGTGGAGACCCAGTACTTC. Encoded protein: CASSDPGVETQYF. The chain is built from TRBV10-1 and TRBJ2-5; tentatively, D is TRBD2 (6 bases). In germline, CDR1 is WNHNN, CDR2 SYGVQD (reference sequence). The CDR3 totals 13 residues. V dropped 3 bases and J dropped 5 bases, with 10 bases sitting between them.

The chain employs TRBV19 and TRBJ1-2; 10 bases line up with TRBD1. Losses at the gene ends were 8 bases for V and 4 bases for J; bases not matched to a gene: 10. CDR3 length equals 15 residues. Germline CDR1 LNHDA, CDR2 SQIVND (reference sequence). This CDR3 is CASAGTGEGTYGYTF. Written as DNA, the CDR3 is TGTGCCAGTGCCGGGACAGGGGAAGGGACCTATGGCTACACCTTC.

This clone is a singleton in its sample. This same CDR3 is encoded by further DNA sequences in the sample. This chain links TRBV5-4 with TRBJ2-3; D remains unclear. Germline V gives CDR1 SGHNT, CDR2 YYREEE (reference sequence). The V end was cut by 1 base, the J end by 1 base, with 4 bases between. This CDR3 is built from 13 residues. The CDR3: CASSLQGTDTQYF. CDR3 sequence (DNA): TGTGCCAGCAGCTTGCAGGGCACAGATACGCAGTATTTT.

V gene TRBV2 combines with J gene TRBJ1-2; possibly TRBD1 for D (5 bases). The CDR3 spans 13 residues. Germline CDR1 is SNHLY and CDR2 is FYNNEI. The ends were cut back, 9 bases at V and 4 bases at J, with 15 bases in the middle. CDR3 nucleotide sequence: TGTGCCAGTTGCGGGGCCAAAACCTATGGCTACACCTTC. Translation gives CASCGAKTYGYTF.